This T cell receptor (beta chain) was profiled in a study of T cell repertoires in cytomegalovirus infection. This clonotype occurred a few times. What it recognizes is unknown. V was cut by 11 bases and J by 7 bases, with 9 bases left in between. The CDR3 loop spans 10 amino acids. The germline V gene encodes CDR1 MNHEY and CDR2 SMNVEV (reference sequence). TCRdb reprocessed the reads via MiXCR and lists one record per CDR3 protein. This repertoire shows about 920,000 distinct CDR3 sequences, about a third found once; its top ten account for 13%. The TCR originated in a human donor in good health (CMV status not recorded). Some clones in this sample may be carry-over from other donors' samples. The chain combines TRBV27 with TRBJ2-1; D may be TRBD2 (6 bases). Sequenced here: cultured CD8+ T cells from PBMCs, sampled from culture after CMV antigen stimulation. The chain's CDR3 is CAAGRNEQFF. The CDR3 DNA is TGTGCCGCGGGAAGGAATGAGCAGTTCTTC.